The next 32 T cell receptor beta chains were all read from a single sample in a study of T cell responses to AZD1222 COVID-19 vaccine. Sequenced by immunoSEQ multiplex PCR; TCRdb stores in-frame clones only, minus some. Altogether around 100,000 clones are present, nearly 90% being singletons, with the ten largest covering about 3%. Specimen: peripheral blood, collected on day 0 of AZD1222 vaccination. The source of these receptors is an adult in good health.

This rearrangement joins TRBV7-2 to TRBJ1-2; D is unclear. CDR1 and CDR2 from the germline V gene are SGHTA and FQGNSA. This CDR3 has 15 residues. Trimming removed 1 base from V and 0 bases from J, with 9 bases in between. The CDR3 bases are TGTGCCAGCAGCTTAGGTACATTAGCTAACTATGGCTACACCTTC. Encoded protein: CASSLGTLANYGYTF. The variable domain in full, completed from reference TRBV7-2 and TRBJ1-2, reads GAGVSQSPSNKVTEKGKDVELRCDPISGHTALYWYRQSLGQGLEFLIYFQGNSAPDKSGLPSDRFSAERTGGSVSTLTIQRTQQEDSAVYLCASSLGTLANYGYTFGSGTRLTVV.

This chain links TRBV29-1 with TRBJ1-1; D ambiguous. From germline, CDR1 is SQVTM and CDR2 ANQGSEA. This CDR3 region has 11 residues. V lost 1 base and J lost 7, with 7 bases in between. The DNA for the CDR3 is TGCAGCGTTGAAGGACGGAGTGAAGCTTTCTTT. Protein sequence: CSVEGRSEAFF.

The chain carries TRBV7-9 and TRBJ2-7, with D maybe TRBD2 (6 bases). Germline V CDR1 and CDR2: SEHNR, FQNEAQ (reference sequence). Trimming stripped 4 bases from V and 0 bases from J, with 7 bases between. CDR3 length: 13 residues. The chain's CDR3 is CASSSGGSYEQYF. CDR3 bases: TGTGCCAGCAGCTCCGGGGGCTCCTACGAGCAGTACTTC.

The chain employs TRBV6-2 or TRBV6-3 and TRBJ2-5, with 8 positions matching TRBD2. V lost 4 bases to trimming and J lost 5 bases; unmatched junction nucleotides: 6. The CDR3 is 14 amino acids. CDR1 is MNHEY and CDR2 is SVGEGT in the germline V gene. Written as DNA, the CDR3 is TGTGCCAGCAGTTTCCGGGGGGGCCGGGAGACCCAGTACTTC. Protein: CASSFRGGRETQYF.

The chain has TRBV21-1 and TRBJ2-7; the D call TRBD1 from the table was never checked on the DNA. TRBV21-1 counts as a pseudogene. The CDR3 has 16 residues. The CDR3 here is CASSTPTGTPNYEQYV. CDR3 in DNA: TGTGCCAGCAGCACACCAACAGGGACGCCCAACTACGAGCAGTACGTC.

The chain has TRBV5-5 and TRBJ2-5; 7 nucleotides line up with TRBD2. The trim removed 2 bases at V and 2 bases at J, leaving 12 bases unmatched. In germline, CDR1 is SGHKS, CDR2 YYEKEE (reference sequence). The CDR3 sequence is 17 residues long. DNA for the CDR3: TGTGCCAGCAGCTTAACCCCGGGGGGTACGGTGCAAGAGACCCAGTACTTC. Translating it yields CASSLTPGGTVQETQYF.

This chain links TRBV3-1 (or the pseudogene TRBV3-2) with TRBJ2-5; 11 bases fit TRBD2. Germline assignment: CDR1 LGHDT and CDR2 YNNKEL (reference sequence). This CDR3 is built from 16 residues. Trimming cost V 1 base and J 2 bases; bases outside gene matches: 3. The CDR3 sequence is CASSQVASGGQETQYF. CDR3 nucleotides: TGTGCCAGCAGCCAAGTTGCTAGCGGGGGGCAAGAGACCCAGTACTTC.

This clone was detected a few times. The rearrangement uses TRBV4-1 and TRBJ2-7; the D is unclear. In germline, CDR1 is MGHRA, CDR2 YSYEKL. This CDR3 region has 15 residues. V lost 1 base and J 2 bases, leaving 12 bases between the germline ends. CDR3 coding DNA: TGCGCCAGCAGCCAAGGACGTGCGACGACCTACGAGCAGTACTTC. This sequence encodes CASSQGRATTYEQYF.

This rearrangement joins TRBV29-1 to TRBJ2-7; 8 nucleotides align to TRBD1. V lost 4 bases, J lost 5 bases, and 10 bases stayed unmatched. This CDR3 contains 14 residues. Germline V CDR1 and CDR2: SQVTM, ANQGSEA. CDR3: CSVAQIDRGHEQYF. In nucleotides, the CDR3 is TGCAGCGTTGCCCAAATCGACAGGGGACACGAGCAGTACTTC.

The CDR3 spells CASSLGDRRYTGELFF. As DNA, the CDR3 is TGTGCCAGCAGCCTTGGGGACAGGAGATACACCGGGGAGCTGTTTTTT. The chain uses TRBV3-1 (or the pseudogene TRBV3-2) and TRBJ2-2; 8 bases match TRBD1. The CDR3 is 16 amino acids. Germline V gene data show CDR1 as LGHDT and CDR2 as YNNKEL (reference sequence). Trimming at V came to 4 bases and at J to 3 bases, leaving 7 bases not matched to a gene.

This sequence joins TRBV19 and TRBJ2-5, with a possible D match to TRBD2 (5 bases). The V end lost 2 bases, the J end lost 5 bases, and 12 bases lay between the germline ends. This CDR3 comprises 14 residues. CDR1 is LNHDA and CDR2 is SQIVND in the germline V gene (reference sequence). In nucleotides, the CDR3 is TGTGCCAGTAGTATAACGGGGAATCGGGAGACCCAGTACTTC. It codes for CASSITGNRETQYF.

Comments on this clone: At the DNA level, this CDR3 is encoded by other sequences in the same sample as well. The chain recombines TRBV9 with TRBJ1-5; D unresolved. Germline values: CDR1 SGDLS, CDR2 YYNGEE. V lost 2 bases and J lost 3, with 9 bases in between. CDR3 size: 14 residues. Written as DNA, the CDR3 is TGTGCCAGCAGCGTCGGCGGAAACAATCAGCCCCAGCATTTT. This codes for CASSVGGNNQPQHF.

The chain carries TRBV23-1 and TRBJ2-7; a possible D gene is TRBD1 (6 bases). Being an ORF, TRBV23-1 has a function that is uncertain. The V and J ends lost 2 bases and 4 bases respectively, with 18 bases between them. The CDR3 sequence is 16 residues long. The CDR3 DNA is TGCGCCAGCAGTCAACCTTCTTGGACAGTGCCTTACGAGCAGTACGTC. It codes for CASSQPSWTVPYEQYV.

This clone was picked up a small number of times. The chain links TRBV7-6 to TRBJ1-6, with D unresolved. The CDR3 runs to 14 residues. Trimming removed 5 bases at V and 5 bases at J, with 10 bases between. CDR1 SGHVS and CDR2 FNYEAQ come from the germline V gene. The CDR3 spells CASSQDGNNSPLHF. The CDR3 bases are TGTGCCAGCAGCCAGGACGGGAATAATTCACCCCTCCACTTT.

This chain joins TRBV19 and TRBJ1-1, with a tentative D call TRBD1 (5 bases). Germline CDR1 and CDR2: LNHDA and SQIVND (reference sequence). V was cut by 2 bases and J by 4 bases, with 17 bases left in between. The CDR3 extends over 16 amino acids. In DNA, the CDR3 is TGTGCCAGTAGTATATTTGGGGGATCGGCTGGCACTGAAGCTTTCTTT. Encoded protein: CASSIFGGSAGTEAFF.

J is TRBJ2-1 and V is TRBV4-1; D call uncertain. Germline V gene lookup returns CDR1 MGHRA and CDR2 YSYEKL. The CDR3 extends over 15 amino acids. V lost 1 base and J 0 bases, leaving 7 bases between the germline ends. Here the CDR3 DNA reads TGCGCCAGCAGCCAAGGCCCGAGCTCCTACAATGAGCAGTTCTTC. Translation gives CASSQGPSSYNEQFF.

V usage is TRBV1 and J usage is TRBJ1-5; the D segment call TRBD1 is taken from the table without a DNA check. TRBV1 is classified as a pseudogene. This CDR3 is 17 amino acids long. CDR3 bases: TGCACCAGCAGCCAGCTACAGGGGAATGCGAGCAATCAGCCCCAGCATTTT. Its protein product is CTSSQLQGNASNQPQHF.

The chain employs TRBV5-1 and TRBJ2-7; 8 positions match TRBD1. V lost 3 bases, J lost 0 bases, and 2 bases stayed unmatched. There are 14 residues in the CDR3. From germline, CDR1 is SGHRS and CDR2 YFSETQ. DNA for the CDR3: TGCGCCAGCAGCTGGGGACAGGACTCCTACGAGCAGTACTTC. Amino acid sequence: CASSWGQDSYEQYF.

V usage is TRBV4-3 and J usage is TRBJ2-2; 15 bases align to TRBD2. The CDR3 length is 18 residues. The V segment lost 3 bases and the J segment 7 bases; nucleotides outside the gene matches: 9. Germline lookup yields CDR1 LGHNA and CDR2 YSLEER. CDR3 DNA: TGCGCCAGCAGCCACCGGGGACTAGCGGGAGGCCGGGGCGGGGAGCTGTTTTTT. The encoded protein is CASSHRGLAGGRGGELFF.

The chain carries TRBV25-1 and TRBJ1-1, with D possibly matching TRBD1 (6 bases). The V and J ends lost 4 bases and 4 bases respectively, with 16 bases between them. CDR3 length: 15 amino acids. Per germline, CDR1 MGHDK and CDR2 SYGVNS. The CDR3 nucleotides read TGTGCCAGCAGTGGACAGGTACGGGGGGGCACTGAAGCTTTCTTT. Translation: CASSGQVRGGTEAFF.

This chain connects TRBV9 to TRBJ1-1; 7 nucleotides match TRBD1. Germline trimming cut 4 bases from V and 6 bases from J; bases unmatched to any gene: 3. The CDR3 runs to 12 residues. Germline values: CDR1 SGDLS, CDR2 YYNGEE. DNA of the CDR3: TGTGCCAGCAGCCCAGGGACAGCTGAAGCTTTCTTT. Translation: CASSPGTAEAFF.

This rearrangement joins TRBV5-1 to TRBJ2-2; 14 nucleotides align to TRBD2. Germline lookup yields CDR1 SGHRS and CDR2 YFSETQ. This CDR3 contains 19 residues. The junction had 9 bases not matched to a gene; V was cut back by 0 bases and J by 5 bases. CDR3 sequence: CASSLALRTSGGFTGELFF. DNA for the CDR3: TGCGCCAGCAGCTTGGCCCTGAGGACTAGCGGGGGGTTTACCGGGGAGCTGTTTTTT.

This clone was counted a single time. The chain links TRBV27 to TRBJ1-2, with 8 bases lining up with TRBD1. V lost 2 bases to trimming and J lost 5 bases; unmatched junction nucleotides: 7. Per the germline V gene, CDR1 is MNHEY and CDR2 is SMNVEV (reference sequence). The length of the CDR3 is 15 residues. The CDR3 DNA reads TGTGCCAGCAGTTTAAGTCAGGGGGCTCGATATGGCTACACCTTC. It is translated as CASSLSQGARYGYTF.

This chain links TRBV27 with TRBJ2-2; D unclear. V lost 1 base, J lost 5 bases, and 2 bases lay in between. CDR3 size: 12 residues. Germline assignment: CDR1 MNHEY and CDR2 SMNVEV (reference sequence). This chain's CDR3 is CASSLWTGELFF. As DNA, the CDR3 is TGTGCCAGCAGTTTATGGACCGGGGAGCTGTTTTTT.

The chain joins TRBV10-3 to TRBJ1-1, with D possibly being TRBD1 (5 bases). Germline CDR1 ENHRY, CDR2 SYGVKD. CDR3 size: 14 residues. Trimming removed 10 bases from V and 1 base from J, with 16 bases in between. DNA for the CDR3: TGTGCCACAGAGCTGGGGGGGACGAACACTGAAGCTTTCTTT. Protein sequence: CATELGGTNTEAFF.

V usage is TRBV4-1 and J usage is TRBJ2-3; D is ambiguous. In germline, CDR1 is MGHRA, CDR2 YSYEKL. The CDR3 has 13 amino acids. Trimming left V 0 bases short and J 3 bases short, with 4 bases between. The CDR3: CASSQDWTDTQYF. CDR3 DNA: TGCGCCAGCAGCCAAGATTGGACAGATACGCAGTATTTT.

This chain links TRBV5-1 with TRBJ2-5; possible D gene TRBD1, 6 bases. The CDR3 totals 15 residues. Germline values: CDR1 SGHRS, CDR2 YFSETQ. The V end lost 0 bases, the J end lost 2 bases, and 11 bases lay between the germline ends. CDR3 amino acids: CASSLDGRGQETQYF. In DNA, the CDR3 is TGCGCCAGCAGCTTGGATGGCAGGGGTCAAGAGACCCAGTACTTC.

The J gene is TRBJ1-1, the V gene TRBV11-2; D unresolved. This CDR3 region has 14 residues. V shed 2 bases and J shed 1 base, with 8 bases lying between them. Per the germline V gene, CDR1 is SGHAT and CDR2 is FQNNGV. The chain's CDR3 is CASSLSQRNTEAFF. For the CDR3, the DNA is TGTGCCAGCAGCTTAAGTCAGAGGAACACTGAAGCTTTCTTT.

In its sample, this clone was seen once. The chain uses TRBV5-4 and TRBJ1-1; D remains unclear. The CDR3 sequence is 13 residues long. Trimming took off 3 bases at V and 6 bases at J, with 12 bases between the two ends. Germline CDR1 is SGHNT and CDR2 is YYREEE (reference sequence). CDR3 nucleotide sequence: TGTGCCAGCAGCTATGCAGCGGGAGCTGAAGCTTTCTTT. Its translation is CASSYAAGAEAFF.

The J gene is TRBJ2-2, the V gene TRBV14; no clear D. V gave up 2 bases and J gave up 5 bases, with 12 bases separating them. The CDR3 has 15 residues. Germline V gene sequence: CDR1 SGHDN, CDR2 FVKESK. The CDR3 is CASSQKDTWTGELFF. CDR3 nucleotides: TGTGCCAGCAGCCAAAAGGATACGTGGACCGGGGAGCTGTTTTTT.

A single count supports this clone. The chain carries TRBV6-4 and TRBJ2-3; the D is unclear. V lost 0 bases to trimming and J lost 6 bases, with 7 bases between them. Germline CDR1 MRHNA, CDR2 SNTAGT. The CDR3 spans 13 residues. CDR3 residues: CASSDSLLDTQYF. The CDR3 region has the DNA TGTGCCAGCAGTGACTCGCTCTTGGATACGCAGTATTTT.

V gene TRBV5-5 combines with J gene TRBJ2-1; tentative D call: TRBD2 (5 bases). V was clipped by 0 bases and J by 0 bases, with 10 bases between them. Looked up from germline, CDR1 is SGHKS and CDR2 is YYEKEE (reference sequence). The CDR3 sequence is 16 residues long. The CDR3 is CASSLGAGPSYNEQFF. For the CDR3, the DNA is TGTGCCAGCAGCTTGGGGGCGGGTCCCTCCTACAATGAGCAGTTCTTC.